The clone carrying this TCR beta chain was detected ten times or more. Its target is not known. CDR3 length equals 14 residues. Trimming took off 4 bases at V and 2 bases at J, with 12 bases between the two ends. Germline V gene lookup returns CDR1 SGHAT and CDR2 FQNNGV. The data derive from a study of T cells in Graves' hyperthyroidism and ophthalmopathy. Regarding the study as a whole: Model-based prediction identified ophthalmopathy a median 6.5 months prior to its onset.

TCR beta CDR3 regions were amplified from RNA transcripts. RT-PCR in the first round (using the HTBI primer set) targeted the TCR CDR3. TCRdb independently ran MiXCR on the multiplex PCR reads; one entry per CDR3 protein. The sample holds around 600,000 distinct CDR3 sequences, 13% to 15% seen once. This sequence originates from a young woman with Graves' ophthalmopathy. The V call is TRBV11-2, the J call TRBJ2-7; D may match TRBD1 or TRBD2 (5 bases each). The sample was blood. The CDR3 protein is CASSSGTGPYEQYF. DNA for the CDR3: TGTGCCAGCAGCTCCGGGACGGGACCCTACGAGCAGTACTTC.